The rows below give T cell receptor beta chains drawn from one sample of a study of blood T cell repertoires in COVID-19. Repertoires were generated with immunoSEQ multiplex PCR, while TCRdb's copy carries only in-frame clones and drops some. This sample has about 30,000 clones; 85% occur once, and the top ten carry about 6.4%. The source material was peripheral blood. Every receptor here comes from a man in his 60s with active COVID-19. Both conserved end residues are part of each CDR3. The D gene is left open where the match is weak. Rows may omit the clone size; those that give it use once, few, many or a size class.

CDR3 | DNA | V | D | size | J
CASSTRNPGTRNTEAFF | TGTGCCAGCAGCACCCGGAACCCCGGGACTCGGAACACTGAAGCTTTCTTT | TRBV5-5 | . | . | TRBJ1-1
CASSVRGLAGEVTDTQYF | TGTGCCAGCAGCGTTCGGGGGCTTGCGGGGGAGGTAACAGATACGCAGTATTTT | TRBV9 | . | . | TRBJ2-3
CAISLFRGEENTIYF | TGTGCCATCAGTCTATTCAGGGGAGAGGAAAACACCATATATTTT | TRBV10-3 | . | . | TRBJ1-3
CASSPGTGGTGELFF | TGTGCCAGCTCACCTGGGACAGGGGGAACCGGGGAGCTGTTTTTT | TRBV18 | TRBD1 | . | TRBJ2-2
CASSLGGYNEQFF | TGTGCCAGCAGCTTGGGGGGATATAATGAGCAGTTCTTC | TRBV11-3 | . | . | TRBJ2-1
CASSLEVAGYNEQFF | TGCGCCAGCAGCTTGGAAGTAGCGGGATACAATGAGCAGTTCTTC | TRBV5-1 | TRBD2 | . | TRBJ2-1
CASSERGLGANVLTF | TGCGCCAGCAGCGAGCGGGGGCTTGGGGCCAACGTCCTGACTTTC | TRBV5-1 | TRBD2 | . | TRBJ2-6
CASSTRRVQETQYF | TGTGCCAGTAGTACCCGGCGGGTGCAAGAGACCCAGTACTTC | TRBV19 | . | . | TRBJ2-5
CASSLEGPEAFF | TGCGCCAGCAGCTTAGAGGGTCCTGAAGCTTTCTTT | TRBV5-1 | . | . | TRBJ1-1
CASSQDAVSKGLAGGRADTQYF | TGTGCCAGCAGCCAGGATGCCGTGAGCAAGGGACTAGCGGGAGGGCGAGCAGATACGCAGTATTTT | TRBV4-2 | TRBD2 | few | TRBJ2-3
CASSPLRDYQPQHF | TGTGCCAGCAGCCCCCTACGGGATTATCAGCCCCAGCATTTT | TRBV3-1/TRBV3-2 | . | . | TRBJ1-5
CASSPAGGGTDTQYF | TGCGCCAGCAGCCCAGCGGGAGGAGGTACAGATACGCAGTATTTT | TRBV10-1 | TRBD2 | . | TRBJ2-3